This T cell receptor beta chain is from a study of cytomegalovirus exposure and HLA in healthy donors. Broader study findings: CMV serostatus was the only immune exposure information that was available. Indistinguishable V segments such as TRBV6-2 and TRBV6-3 were excluded.

With regard to this clone: Its specificity is not known.

13 Jbeta primers and 60 Vbeta primers were used for the PCR. Only in-frame clones appear in the TCRdb table, and some are missing; sequencing was by immunoSEQ multiplex PCR. The sample records about 130,000 clones, about 85% being singletons. Germline lookup yields CDR1 PRHDT and CDR2 FYEKMQ (reference sequence). The V end was cut by 5 bases, the J end by 6 bases, with 23 bases between. CDR3 length: 16 residues. V and J are TRBV13 and TRBJ2-7, with D perhaps TRBD2 (6 bases). The source is a boy aged 10-17 years in good health and CMV-seronegative. Source material: PBMCs. CDR3 amino acids: CASSQPSLWGVREQYF. The CDR3, as DNA: TGTGCCAGCAGCCAACCCTCCCTCTGGGGGGTCCGCGAGCAGTACTTC.